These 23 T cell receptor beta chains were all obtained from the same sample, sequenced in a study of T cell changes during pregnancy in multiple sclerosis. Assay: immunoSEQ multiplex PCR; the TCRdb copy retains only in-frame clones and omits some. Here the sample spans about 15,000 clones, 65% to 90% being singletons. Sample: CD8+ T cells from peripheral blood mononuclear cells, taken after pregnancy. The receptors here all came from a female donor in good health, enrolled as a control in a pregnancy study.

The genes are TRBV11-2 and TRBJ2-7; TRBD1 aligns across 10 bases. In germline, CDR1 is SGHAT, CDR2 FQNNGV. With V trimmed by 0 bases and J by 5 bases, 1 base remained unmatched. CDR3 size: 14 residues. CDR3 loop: CASSLEGQGHEQYF. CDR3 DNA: TGTGCCAGCAGCTTAGAGGGACAGGGGCACGAGCAGTACTTC.

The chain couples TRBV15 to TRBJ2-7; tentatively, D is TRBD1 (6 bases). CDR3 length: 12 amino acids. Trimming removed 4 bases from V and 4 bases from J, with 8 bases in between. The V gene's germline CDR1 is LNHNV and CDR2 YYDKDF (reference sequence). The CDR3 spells CATSKTGYEQYF. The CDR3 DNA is TGTGCCACCAGCAAGACAGGTTACGAGCAGTACTTC.

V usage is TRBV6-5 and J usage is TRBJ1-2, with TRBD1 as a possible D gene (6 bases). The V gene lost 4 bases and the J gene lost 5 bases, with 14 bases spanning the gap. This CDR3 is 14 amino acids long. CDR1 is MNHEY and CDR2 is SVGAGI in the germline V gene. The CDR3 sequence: CASSSLTGVYGYTF. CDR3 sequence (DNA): TGTGCCAGCAGTTCATTGACAGGCGTATATGGCTACACCTTC.

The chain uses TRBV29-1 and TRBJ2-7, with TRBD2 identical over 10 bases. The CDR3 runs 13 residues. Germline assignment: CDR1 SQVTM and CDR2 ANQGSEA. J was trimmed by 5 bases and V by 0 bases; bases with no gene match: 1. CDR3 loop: CSVEDLAGDEQYF. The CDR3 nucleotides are TGCAGCGTTGAAGATCTAGCGGGGGACGAGCAGTACTTC.

The CDR3 protein is CASSLLAGGPSHNEQFF. Written as DNA, the CDR3 is TGCGCCAGCAGTCTTCTAGCGGGAGGCCCTTCCCACAATGAGCAGTTCTTC. The chain carries TRBV23-1 and TRBJ2-1, with 11 bases lining up with TRBD2. TRBV23-1 is known as an ORF, though its function is uncertain. The CDR3 covers 17 residues. With V trimmed by 4 bases and J by 5 bases, 10 bases remained unmatched.

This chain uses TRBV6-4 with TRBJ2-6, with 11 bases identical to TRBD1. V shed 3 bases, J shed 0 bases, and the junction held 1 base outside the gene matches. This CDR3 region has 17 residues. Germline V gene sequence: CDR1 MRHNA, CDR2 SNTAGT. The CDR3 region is CASSEGTGGSGANVLTF. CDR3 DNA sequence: TGTGCCAGCAGTGAGGGGACAGGGGGCTCTGGGGCCAACGTCCTGACTTTC.

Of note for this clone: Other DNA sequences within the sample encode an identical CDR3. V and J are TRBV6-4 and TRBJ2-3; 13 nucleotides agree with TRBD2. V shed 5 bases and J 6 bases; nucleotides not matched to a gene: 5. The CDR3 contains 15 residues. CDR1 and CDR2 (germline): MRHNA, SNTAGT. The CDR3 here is CASSRTSGSTDTQYF. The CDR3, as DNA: TGTGCCAGCAGTCGGACTAGCGGGAGTACGGATACGCAGTATTTT.

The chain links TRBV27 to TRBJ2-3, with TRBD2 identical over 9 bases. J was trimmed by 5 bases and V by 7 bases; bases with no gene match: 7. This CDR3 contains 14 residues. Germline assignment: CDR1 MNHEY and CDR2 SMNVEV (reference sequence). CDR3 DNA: TGTGCCAGCAATGAAGCGCGGGGGGGAGATACGCAGTATTTT. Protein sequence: CASNEARGGDTQYF.

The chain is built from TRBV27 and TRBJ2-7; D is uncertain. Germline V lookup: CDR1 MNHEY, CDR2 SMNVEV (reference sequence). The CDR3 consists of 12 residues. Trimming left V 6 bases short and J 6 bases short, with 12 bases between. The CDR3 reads CASSSLSSEQYF. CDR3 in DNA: TGTGCCAGCAGCTCTCTCTCTAGCGAGCAGTACTTC.

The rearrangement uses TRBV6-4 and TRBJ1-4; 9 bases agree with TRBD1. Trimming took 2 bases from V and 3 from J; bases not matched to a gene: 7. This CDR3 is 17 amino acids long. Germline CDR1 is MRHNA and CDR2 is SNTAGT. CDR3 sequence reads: CASSDPTGGKSNEKLFF. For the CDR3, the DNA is TGTGCCAGCAGTGACCCTACAGGGGGCAAGTCTAATGAAAAACTGTTTTTT.

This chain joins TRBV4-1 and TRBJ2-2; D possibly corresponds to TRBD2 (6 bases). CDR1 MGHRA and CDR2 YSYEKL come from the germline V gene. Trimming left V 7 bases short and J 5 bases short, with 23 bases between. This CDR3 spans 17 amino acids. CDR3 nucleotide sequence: TGCGCCAGCACCTGGAGGGGCGGGGTGGGGAATACCGGGGAGCTGTTTTTT. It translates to CASTWRGGVGNTGELFF.

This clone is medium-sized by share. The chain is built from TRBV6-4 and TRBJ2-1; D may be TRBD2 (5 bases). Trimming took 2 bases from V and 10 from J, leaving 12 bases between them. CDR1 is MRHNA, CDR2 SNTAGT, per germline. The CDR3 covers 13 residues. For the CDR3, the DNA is TGTGCCAGCAGTGACCGGGATACGGGAGAGCAGTTCTTC. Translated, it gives CASSDRDTGEQFF.

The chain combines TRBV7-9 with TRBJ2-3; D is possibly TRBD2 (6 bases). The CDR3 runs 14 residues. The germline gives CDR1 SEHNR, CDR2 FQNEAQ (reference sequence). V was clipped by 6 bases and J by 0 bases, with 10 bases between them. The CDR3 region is CASRTRGSTDTQYF. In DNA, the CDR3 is TGTGCCAGCAGGACTAGGGGTAGCACAGATACGCAGTATTTT.

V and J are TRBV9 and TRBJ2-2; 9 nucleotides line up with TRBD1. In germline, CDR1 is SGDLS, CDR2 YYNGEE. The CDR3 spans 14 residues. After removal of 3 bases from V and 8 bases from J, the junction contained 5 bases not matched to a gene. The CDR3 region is CASSGTGEGGELFF. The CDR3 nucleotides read TGTGCCAGCAGCGGGACAGGGGAAGGAGGGGAGCTGTTTTTT.

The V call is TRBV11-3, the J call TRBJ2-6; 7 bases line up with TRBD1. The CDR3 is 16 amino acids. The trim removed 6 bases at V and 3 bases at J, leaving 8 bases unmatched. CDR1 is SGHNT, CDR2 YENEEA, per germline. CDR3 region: CASSPRQGSGANVLTF. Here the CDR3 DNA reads TGTGCCAGCAGTCCTAGACAGGGCAGTGGGGCCAACGTCCTGACTTTC.

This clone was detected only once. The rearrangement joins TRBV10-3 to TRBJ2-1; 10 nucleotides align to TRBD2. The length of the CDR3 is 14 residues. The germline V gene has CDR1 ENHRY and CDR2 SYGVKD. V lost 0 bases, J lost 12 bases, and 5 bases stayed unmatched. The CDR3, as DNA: TGTGCCATCAGTGAGTCAACTAGCGGGATAGGGCAGTTCTTC. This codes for CAISESTSGIGQFF.

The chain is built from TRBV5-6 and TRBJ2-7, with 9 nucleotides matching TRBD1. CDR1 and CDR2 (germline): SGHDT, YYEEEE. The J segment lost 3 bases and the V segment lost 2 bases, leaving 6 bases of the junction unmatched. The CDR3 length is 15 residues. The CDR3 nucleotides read TGTGCCAGCAGCTTCGCCGGGACAGGGTTCTACGAGCAGTACTTC. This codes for CASSFAGTGFYEQYF.

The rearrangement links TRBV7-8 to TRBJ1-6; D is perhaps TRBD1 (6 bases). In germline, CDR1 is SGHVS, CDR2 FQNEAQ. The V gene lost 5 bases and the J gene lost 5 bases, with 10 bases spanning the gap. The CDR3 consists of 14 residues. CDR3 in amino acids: CASSLGQNNSPLHF. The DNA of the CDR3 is TGTGCCAGCAGCCTTGGACAGAATAATTCACCCCTCCACTTT.

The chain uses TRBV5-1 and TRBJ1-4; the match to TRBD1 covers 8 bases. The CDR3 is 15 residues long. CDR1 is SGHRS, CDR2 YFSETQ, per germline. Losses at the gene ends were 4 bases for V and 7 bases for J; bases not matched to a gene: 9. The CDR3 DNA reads TGCGCCAGCAGCCCGTGGACAGGGTCCGGTGAAAAACTGTTTTTT. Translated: CASSPWTGSGEKLFF.

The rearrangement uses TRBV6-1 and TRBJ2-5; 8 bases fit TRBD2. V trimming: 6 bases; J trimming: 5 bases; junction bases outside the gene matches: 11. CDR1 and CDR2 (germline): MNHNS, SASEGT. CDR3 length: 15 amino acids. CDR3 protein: CASSGRAGEAETQYF. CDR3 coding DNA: TGTGCCAGCAGCGGTAGAGCGGGGGAAGCGGAGACCCAGTACTTC.

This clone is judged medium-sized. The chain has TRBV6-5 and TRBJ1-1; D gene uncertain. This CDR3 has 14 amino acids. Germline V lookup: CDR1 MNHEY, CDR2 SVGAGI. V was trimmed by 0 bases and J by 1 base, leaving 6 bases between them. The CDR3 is CASSYSHGNTEAFF. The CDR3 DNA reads TGTGCCAGCAGTTACTCTCACGGGAACACTGAAGCTTTCTTT.

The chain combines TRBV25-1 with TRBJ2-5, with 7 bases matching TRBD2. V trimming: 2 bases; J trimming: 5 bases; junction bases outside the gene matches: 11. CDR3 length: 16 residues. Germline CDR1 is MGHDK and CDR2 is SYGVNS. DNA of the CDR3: TGTGCCAGCAGTGAACACCCTCATACTAGCGCGGAGACCCAGTACTTC. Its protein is CASSEHPHTSAETQYF.

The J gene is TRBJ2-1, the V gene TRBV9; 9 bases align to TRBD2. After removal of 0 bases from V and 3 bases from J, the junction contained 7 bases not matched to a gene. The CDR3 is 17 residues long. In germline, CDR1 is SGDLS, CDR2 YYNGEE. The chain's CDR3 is CASSVGGSGGRYNEQFF. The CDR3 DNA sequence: TGTGCCAGCAGCGTAGGGGGTAGCGGGGGTCGCTACAATGAGCAGTTCTTC.